A selection of T cell receptor beta chains follows, all from one sample in a study of tumor-infiltrating lymphocytes in primary liver carcinoma. TCRdb fed the multiplex PCR reads into MiXCR, producing one record per CDR3 protein. The table includes almost 200,000 distinct CDR3 sequences, about 61% detected once. The sequencing sample was made of peripheral blood. Source of these receptors: a woman in her sixties with primary liver carcinoma and hepatitis B virus infection. Each CDR3 is given with its conserved first and last residue. Each record gives: D gene, V gene, J gene, clone size, CDR3 DNA, CDR3 protein. The D gene is left open where the match is weak. Some rows mark clone size as missing; the rest say once, few, many or name a class of expanded clone.

-	TRBV6-1	TRBJ2-5	-	TGTGCCGGCAAACCCTCGGTTAAGGAGACCCAGTACTTC	CAGKPSVKETQYF
TRBD2	TRBV11-3	TRBJ2-5	-	TGTGTCAGCTGCAGAGTAGCGGGGGCCCAAGAGACCCAGTACTTC	CVSCRVAGAQETQYF
-	TRBV11-2	TRBJ2-1	-	TGTGCCAGCACACCCCTTTTAGGAGTGGGAGACAGTGAGCAGTTCTTC	CASTPLLGVGDSEQFF
-	TRBV6-5	TRBJ2-1	once	TGTGCCAACAGTCCCGGACAGCCGACTTACAATGAGCAGTTCTTC	CANSPGQPTYNEQFF
-	TRBV18	TRBJ1-1	-	TGTGCCAGCTCACCCCCGGGACAGAACACTGAAGCTTTCTTT	CASSPPGQNTEAFF
TRBD1	TRBV6-1	TRBJ2-7	-	TGTGCGAGCAGTGGCCGGGACAGGTCCTACAAGCAGTACTTC	CASSGRDRSYKQYF
-	TRBV6-5	TRBJ1-1	-	TGTGCCAGCATCCCGACACATACATCGAACACTGAAACTTTCTTT	CASIPTHTSNTETFF
-	TRBV4-2	TRBJ1-1	-	TGTGCCAGCCTGGGATCGAGGACGGACACTGAAACTTTCTTT	CASLGSRTDTETFF
TRBD1	TRBV11-2	TRBJ2-5	once	TGTGCCAGCAGCATCTGGACAGGGATTGGTCAAGAGACCCAGTACTTC	CASSIWTGIGQETQYF
-	TRBV29-1	TRBJ1-5	once	TGCAGCGCTGAATTGGACCGCAATCAGTCCCAGCATTTT	CSAELDRNQSQHF
TRBD1	TRBV6-6	TRBJ2-3	once	TGTGCCTGCAGTCCGGGACAGGGCCTCACGGATACGCAGTATTTT	CACSPGQGLTDTQYF
-	TRBV6-9	TRBJ2-5	-	TGTGCCAGCATTTACTCTGGTCGCGGCCAAGAAGAGACCCAGTACTTC	CASIYSGRGQEETQYF
TRBD1	TRBV6-5	TRBJ2-2	-	TGTGCCAGCAGTTACTCTCTGGGACAGAACACCGGGGAGCCGTTTTTT	CASSYSLGQNTGEPFF
TRBD2	TRBV29-1	TRBJ2-7	-	TGCATCGTCGGGACTAGCGGGAGGTCTGGGGAGCAGTACTTC	CIVGTSGRSGEQYF
-	TRBV11-2	TRBJ2-3	-	TGTGCCAGCAGCATACTCCGAATCGGCGGGGGCACAGAAACGCAGTATTTT	CASSILRIGGGTETQYF
-	TRBV10-2	TRBJ2-7	-	TGCGCCAGCAGTGAAGTGAACAAGCAGTACTTC	CASSEVNKQYF